One sample yielded the 30 T cell receptor beta chains listed below, sequenced in a study of T cell responses to AZD1222 COVID-19 vaccine. TCRdb's copy holds only in-frame clones and misses some; the assay was immunoSEQ multiplex PCR. The top ten clones hold about 6.6% of a sample with 95,000 to 110,000 clones, approximately 88% of them seen once. Source: peripheral blood, taken on day 0 of AZD1222 vaccination. These receptors were collected from an adult in good health.

This chain joins TRBV27 and TRBJ1-6; 11 bases agree with TRBD1. The length of the CDR3 is 14 residues. J gave up 9 bases and V 5 bases, and 3 bases lay outside the gene matches. Germline CDR1 MNHEY, CDR2 SMNVEV (reference sequence). CDR3 in DNA: TGTGCCAGCAGTGGGACAGGGGGTAGTTCACCCCTCCACTTT. Amino acid sequence: CASSGTGGSSPLHF.

The chain employs TRBV19 and TRBJ1-1; no definite D call. The CDR3 consists of 19 residues. Germline V gene sequence: CDR1 LNHDA, CDR2 SQIVND (reference sequence). V gave up 6 bases and J gave up 0 bases, with 26 bases separating them. This chain's CDR3 is CASRNIRGSLAEMNTEAFF. CDR3 coding DNA: TGTGCCAGTAGGAATATTCGCGGCTCTCTGGCGGAGATGAACACTGAAGCTTTCTTT. Supplemented by reference TRBV19 and TRBJ1-1, the full variable domain reads DGGITQSPKYLFRKEGQNVTLSCEQNLNHDAMYWYRQDPGQGLRLIYYSQIVNDFQKGDIAEGYSVSREKKESFPLTVTSAQKNPTAFYLCASRNIRGSLAEMNTEAFFGQGTRLTVV.

Only a few counts were recorded for this clone. The V and J genes are TRBV12-3 or TRBV12-4 and TRBJ2-1; TRBD1 agrees at 7 bases. V dropped 4 bases and J dropped 13; count of bases not matched to a gene: 7. This CDR3 is 12 amino acids long. The CDR3 DNA is TGTGCCAGCAGTTCCCGGGACAGAGCACAGTTCTTC. It specifies CASSSRDRAQFF.

This clone was observed a few times. This same CDR3 is encoded by further DNA sequences in the sample. V usage is TRBV28 and J usage is TRBJ1-2; a possible D gene is TRBD1 (6 bases). Germline V gives CDR1 MDHEN, CDR2 SYDVKM. The V and J ends lost 6 bases and 4 bases respectively, with 9 bases between them. This CDR3 has 12 amino acids. The CDR3 protein is CASSVGAYGYTF. DNA for the CDR3: TGTGCCAGCAGCGTGGGGGCCTATGGCTACACCTTC.

The genes are TRBV28 and TRBJ1-3; D may be TRBD1 (5 bases). Trimming pared 5 bases from V and 2 bases from J, leaving 10 bases between. CDR1 and CDR2 from the germline V gene are MDHEN and SYDVKM. This CDR3 region has 14 residues. The CDR3 DNA sequence: TGTGCCAGCAGTGTAACGGGGGCTGGAAACACCATATATTTT. The encoded protein is CASSVTGAGNTIYF.

The J gene is TRBJ2-3, the V gene TRBV28; TRBD1 agrees at 8 bases. The CDR3 totals 14 residues. Germline assignment: CDR1 MDHEN and CDR2 SYDVKM. V was clipped by 6 bases and J by 4 bases; unmatched bases: 6. CDR3 nucleotide sequence: TGTGCCAGCAGCCCCCCGACAGGGGCAGATACGCAGTATTTT. It specifies CASSPPTGADTQYF.

The V gene is TRBV3-1 (or the pseudogene TRBV3-2), the J gene TRBJ1-1; no definite D call. The CDR3 has 14 residues. V lost 0 bases, J lost 8 bases, and 13 bases lay in between. The germline gives CDR1 LGHDT, CDR2 YNNKEL (reference sequence). The CDR3 reads CASSQDSAFREAFF. CDR3 DNA sequence: TGTGCCAGCAGCCAAGATTCGGCGTTTCGCGAAGCTTTCTTT.

The V gene is TRBV29-1, the J gene TRBJ2-7, with TRBD1 matching 8 bases. In germline, CDR1 is SQVTM, CDR2 ANQGSEA. The CDR3 has 13 amino acids. V lost 6 bases, J lost 2 bases, and 6 bases stayed unmatched. The CDR3 is CSVIMDRAYEQYF. CDR3 DNA sequence: TGCAGCGTGATAATGGACAGGGCCTACGAGCAGTACTTC.

This chain joins TRBV3-1 (or the pseudogene TRBV3-2) and TRBJ1-1, with D possibly TRBD1 on 5 matching bases. The CDR3 is 13 residues long. V lost 3 bases to trimming and J lost 8 bases, with 13 bases between them. The germline V gene encodes CDR1 LGHDT and CDR2 YNNKEL (reference sequence). CDR3 sequence: CASSHLGTQEAFF. The CDR3 nucleotides are TGTGCCAGCAGCCACCTTGGGACGCAGGAAGCTTTCTTT.

The chain combines TRBV28 with TRBJ1-4; D is unresolved. Germline V lookup: CDR1 MDHEN, CDR2 SYDVKM. The CDR3 covers 15 residues. V lost 1 base and J lost 2, with 8 bases in between. CDR3 DNA: TGTGCCAGCAGTTTATTGGTGAAGACTAATGAAAAACTGTTTTTT. Protein product: CASSLLVKTNEKLFF.

This rearrangement joins TRBV30 to TRBJ1-6; 7 bases map to TRBD1. V shed 0 bases and J 7 bases; nucleotides not matched to a gene: 9. Germline-derived CDR1 and CDR2 are GTSNPN and SVGIG (reference sequence). The CDR3 length is 16 residues. CDR3 amino acids: CAWSVFEGAGNSPLHF. CDR3 nucleotides: TGTGCCTGGAGTGTTTTTGAGGGGGCAGGGAATTCACCCCTCCACTTT. Complete variable domain (other parts from reference TRBV30 and TRBJ1-6): SQTIHQWPATLVQPVGSPLSLECTVEGTSNPNLYWYRQAAGRGLQLLFYSVGIGQISSEVPQNLSASRPQDRQFILSSKKLLLSDSGFYLCAWSVFEGAGNSPLHFGNGTRLTVT.

The V gene is TRBV3-1 (or the pseudogene TRBV3-2), the J gene TRBJ1-5, with 10 bases fitting TRBD1. This CDR3 contains 16 residues. V lost 4 bases, J lost 4 bases, and 7 bases stayed unmatched. The germline V gene encodes CDR1 LGHDT and CDR2 YNNKEL (reference sequence). CDR3 protein: CASSRGTGARNQPQHF. For the CDR3, the DNA is TGTGCCAGCAGCCGGGGGACAGGGGCGCGTAATCAGCCCCAGCATTTT.

The sample holds one count of this clone. The genes are TRBV4-3 and TRBJ2-3; 7 bases are shared with TRBD2. The germline gives CDR1 LGHNA, CDR2 YSLEER. The CDR3 covers 17 residues. The V gene end was trimmed by 1 base and the J gene end by 3 bases; junction bases not matched to a gene: 10. The CDR3 region is CASSQVKESGNTDTQYF. The CDR3 nucleotides are TGCGCCAGCAGCCAAGTCAAGGAGAGCGGGAATACAGATACGCAGTATTTT.

This chain links TRBV5-6 with TRBJ1-2; unclear D gene. The CDR3 sequence is 15 residues long. The V end lost 0 bases, the J end lost 3 bases, and 12 bases lay between the germline ends. Germline V gene sequence: CDR1 SGHDT, CDR2 YYEEEE. The CDR3 sequence is CASSLEGGQYYGYTF. The CDR3 DNA follows: TGTGCCAGCAGCTTGGAAGGCGGGCAGTACTATGGCTACACCTTC.

The CDR3 sequence: CASSQVGYNEQFF. CDR3 DNA: TGTGCCAGCAGCCAAGTAGGGTACAATGAGCAGTTCTTC. This chain connects TRBV3-1 (or the pseudogene TRBV3-2) to TRBJ2-1; D is undetermined. Trimming left V 1 base short and J 4 bases short, with 5 bases between. Germline V CDR1 and CDR2: LGHDT, YNNKEL (reference sequence). The CDR3 runs 13 residues.

The V gene is TRBV3-1 (or the pseudogene TRBV3-2), the J gene TRBJ1-3; D is unresolved. CDR1 LGHDT and CDR2 YNNKEL come from the germline V gene (reference sequence). This CDR3 is built from 13 residues. V gave up 3 bases and J gave up 2 bases, with 5 bases separating them. DNA for the CDR3: TGTGCCAGCAGCCAGCCGACTGGAAACACCATATATTTT. Encoded protein: CASSQPTGNTIYF.

The chain has TRBV7-3 and TRBJ2-3; 7 bases line up with TRBD2. The CDR3 sequence is 14 residues long. The J segment lost 8 bases and the V segment lost 2 bases, leaving 7 bases of the junction unmatched. CDR1 SGHTA and CDR2 FQGTGA come from the germline V gene. CDR3 sequence: CASSLGTTHSTQYF. The CDR3 bases are TGTGCCAGCAGCTTAGGGACTACCCACAGTACGCAGTATTTT.

This rearrangement joins TRBV27 to TRBJ1-2; no clear D. Germline V lookup: CDR1 MNHEY, CDR2 SMNVEV (reference sequence). This CDR3 region has 12 residues. V shed 7 bases and J shed 0 bases, with 6 bases lying between them. The CDR3 reads CASKRANYGYTF. CDR3 in DNA: TGTGCCAGCAAACGAGCTAACTATGGCTACACCTTC.

The genes are TRBV19 and TRBJ1-5; D might be TRBD1 (6 bases). Germline V gene sequence: CDR1 LNHDA, CDR2 SQIVND (reference sequence). The germline V and J ends were trimmed by 4 bases and 2 bases, with 12 bases remaining between them. The CDR3 loop spans 15 amino acids. The CDR3 nucleotides are TGTGCCAGTAGTAAAAGTAGACAGGGCAATCAGCCCCAGCATTTT. Translation: CASSKSRQGNQPQHF.

The chain employs TRBV11-2 and TRBJ2-1; 13 bases map to TRBD2. Trimming removed 0 bases from V and 10 bases from J; junction bases left unmatched: 15. The CDR3 loop spans 19 amino acids. Per the germline V gene, CDR1 is SGHAT and CDR2 is FQNNGV. Here the CDR3 reads CASSLEGTSGAGVSVEQFF. CDR3 nucleotides: TGTGCCAGCAGCTTAGAGGGGACTAGCGGGGCAGGGGTTTCGGTAGAGCAGTTCTTC.

This rearrangement joins TRBV29-1 to TRBJ2-7; 10 bases line up with TRBD2. The CDR3 covers 13 residues. Trimming at V came to 6 bases and at J to 2 bases, leaving 4 bases not matched to a gene. Germline V lookup: CDR1 SQVTM, CDR2 ANQGSEA. CDR3 residues: CSVLAGVPYEQYF. Written as DNA, the CDR3 is TGCAGCGTCCTAGCGGGAGTACCCTACGAGCAGTACTTC.

The J gene is TRBJ2-7, the V gene TRBV3-1 (or the pseudogene TRBV3-2); TRBD2 matches 10 bases. Per the germline V gene, CDR1 is LGHDT and CDR2 is YNNKEL (reference sequence). J lost 4 bases, V lost 0 bases, and 3 bases had no gene match. The CDR3 runs 15 residues. The CDR3 coding sequence is TGTGCCAGCAGCCAAGATCCAGCGGGAGGGTACGAGCAGTACTTC. As protein: CASSQDPAGGYEQYF.

This clone was detected only once. The rearrangement links TRBV28 to TRBJ1-1; 7 bases agree with TRBD1. V lost 8 bases and J lost 12; bases outside the gene matches: 12. Germline-derived CDR1 and CDR2 are MDHEN and SYDVKM. The CDR3 sequence is 12 residues long. CDR3 nucleotide sequence: TGTGCCAGCGGTCCACCGGGACAGATAACTTTCTTT. It codes for CASGPPGQITFF.

The genes are TRBV28 and TRBJ1-2; D possibly corresponds to TRBD1 (5 bases). Germline loops: CDR1 MDHEN, CDR2 SYDVKM. The CDR3 is 15 residues long. Trimming removed 7 bases at V and 4 bases at J, with 19 bases between. The CDR3 nucleotides read TGTGCCAGCAATTATGGGGCGGCGCGCTTCTATGGCTACACCTTC. Amino acid sequence: CASNYGAARFYGYTF.

V gene TRBV27 combines with J gene TRBJ2-1; TRBD1 is a possible D gene (7 bases). Trimming removed 2 bases from V and 4 bases from J, with 12 bases in between. CDR1 is MNHEY, CDR2 SMNVEV, per germline (reference sequence). The CDR3 length is 15 residues. DNA of the CDR3: TGTGCCAGCAGTTTACGACAGGGACTTTACAATGAGCAGTTCTTC. This gives the protein CASSLRQGLYNEQFF.

V and J are TRBV7-9 and TRBJ2-5; 15 bases are a match to TRBD2. The CDR3 sequence is 19 residues long. Germline-derived CDR1 and CDR2 are SEHNR and FQNEAQ (reference sequence). Trimming cost V 5 bases and J 5 bases; bases outside gene matches: 15. In DNA, the CDR3 is TGTGCCAGCAGCCCAGGACTAGCGGGAGGGGATCTCACATATGAGACCCAGTACTTC. It specifies CASSPGLAGGDLTYETQYF.

The chain combines TRBV7-3 with TRBJ2-1, with 7 bases matching TRBD1. Trimming removed 4 bases from V and 3 bases from J; junction bases left unmatched: 9. The CDR3 is made up of 16 amino acids. The germline gives CDR1 SGHTA, CDR2 FQGTGA. The CDR3 sequence: CASSSYPTGNYNEQFF. CDR3 DNA sequence: TGTGCCAGCAGCTCCTACCCGACAGGGAACTACAATGAGCAGTTCTTC.

This clone was detected once. Other nucleotide sequences in the sample specify the same CDR3. The V and J genes are TRBV18 and TRBJ1-2, with TRBD1 as a possible D gene (5 bases). Germline CDR1 is KGHSH and CDR2 is LQKENI. V was clipped by 2 bases and J by 4 bases, with 8 bases between them. This CDR3 spans 13 amino acids. The CDR3 reads CASSPDRAYGYTF. The CDR3 DNA reads as TGTGCCAGCTCACCAGACAGAGCCTATGGCTACACCTTC. The whole variable domain, filled in from reference TRBV18 and TRBJ1-2, reads NAGVMQNPRHLVRRRGQEARLRCSPMKGHSHVYWYRQLPEEGLKFMVYLQKENIIDESGMPKERFSAEFPKEGPSILRIQQVVRGDSAAYFCASSPDRAYGYTFGSGTRLTVV.

The V gene is TRBV6-4, the J gene TRBJ2-7; 8 bases line up with TRBD1. The V and J ends lost 5 bases and 6 bases, in that order; junction bases with no gene match: 6. The CDR3 runs to 13 residues. Germline CDR1 is MRHNA and CDR2 is SNTAGT. The DNA for the CDR3 is TGTGCCAGCAGTTCAAACACAGGGGGCGAGCAGTACTTC. It translates to CASSSNTGGEQYF.

The rearrangement uses TRBV5-6 and TRBJ1-6; no firm D call. The CDR3 runs 17 residues. The germline CDR1 and CDR2 sequences are SGHDT and YYEEEE. The ends were cut back, 1 base at V and 0 bases at J, with 11 bases in the middle. The CDR3 DNA is TGTGCCAGCAGCTTGTTGAGGGCGAGCTCCTATAATTCACCCCTCCACTTT. It is translated as CASSLLRASSYNSPLHF.